This TCR beta chain was sequenced in a study of blood T cell repertoires in COVID-19. Study background: Researchers got acute and convalescent COVID-19 samples from the United States, Italy and Spain. PBMCs, B-cell-depleted T cells, or T cells provided the cDNA or gDNA that made up the material.

The germline CDR1 and CDR2 sequences are MDHEN and SYDVKM. The ends were cut back, 3 bases at V and 13 bases at J, with 12 bases in the middle. The CDR3 runs 11 residues. This clone occurred a few times. Authors' data handling: Nucleated cell counts were estimated from reference gene primer amplification. Profiling relied on immunoSEQ multiplex PCR, and the TCRdb table lists in-frame clones only, not all of them. V and J calls and clone size are copied from that table; D and trimming were computed from the DNA. Of about 190,000 clones listed, 84% were seen once; the top ten hold approximately 19%. The sequence derives from a human donor in a cohort sampled during active COVID-19. The rearrangement links TRBV28 to TRBJ1-1; D possibly corresponds to TRBD1 (5 bases). Source material: peripheral blood. The CDR3 here is CASSLGRVDFF. The CDR3 DNA follows: TGTGCCAGCAGTTTGGGCAGGGTGGATTTCTTT.